A selection of T cell receptor beta chains follows, all from one sample in a study of blood T cell repertoires in COVID-19. The method was immunoSEQ multiplex PCR; TCRdb's version includes in-frame clones alone and lacks a portion of them. In the table there are fewer than 350,000 clones, roughly nine tenths of which are singletons. Sequenced input: peripheral blood. The receptors stem from a woman in her 30s with COVID-19, enrolled during active disease. The CDR3 runs from the conserved cysteine through the conserved F or W.

cdr3_aa	v_call	j_call
CASSQLVAGGFHNEQFF	TRBV16	TRBJ2-1
CASSSSNLGFSYNEQFF	TRBV28	TRBJ2-1
CASSWGTGVSYEQYF	TRBV5-1	TRBJ2-7
CASSPDSHTGELFF	TRBV7-6	TRBJ2-2
CASSLGRGDEKLFF	TRBV7-9	TRBJ1-4
CASSLGQLSGNTIYF	TRBV7-2	TRBJ1-3
CASSMVSGGTEAFF	TRBV19	TRBJ1-1
CASSPRDRGVGYTF	TRBV7-2	TRBJ1-2
CASSLSSALSYEQYF	TRBV27	TRBJ2-7
CASSLLAGGEETQYF	TRBV5-1	TRBJ2-5
CASSLIGQASYEQYF	TRBV27	TRBJ2-7
CASSYGAGGHQEQYF	TRBV6-2/TRBV6-3	TRBJ2-7
CASSLYDRVSPEAFF	TRBV5-1	TRBJ1-1
CASSPNGATNEKLFF	TRBV7-2	TRBJ1-4
CASSPRVSPATGANVLTF	TRBV5-4	TRBJ2-6
CASSLKPGGSTDTQYF	TRBV5-4	TRBJ2-3
CASSQFTGLSNQPQHF	TRBV18	TRBJ1-5
CATSDLLTDTQYF	TRBV24-1	TRBJ2-3
CASSDPGVLSHEQYF	TRBV21-1	TRBJ2-7
CASSQVSSPLHF	TRBV4-2	TRBJ1-6
CAGGWAGGLGNEKLFF	TRBV2	TRBJ1-4
CSASDSGGSEAFF	TRBV20-1	TRBJ1-1
CASSLVAGQGETQYF	TRBV5-4	TRBJ2-5
CASSYSPGSTDTQYF	TRBV6-5	TRBJ2-3
CASSLVLAGSSYEQYF	TRBV5-1	TRBJ2-7
CASSSTSGVTQYF	TRBV12-3/TRBV12-4	TRBJ2-5